The clone carrying this T cell receptor beta chain was seen only a few times. Its cognate antigen is unknown. This sample is part of a study of beta chain features in type 1 diabetes. CDR1 and CDR2 from the germline V gene are SNHLY and FYNNEI. The CDR3 consists of 14 residues. Unmatched junction bases numbered 5, after V lost 4 bases and J lost 5 bases. The study's findings and limits: In all four CD4+ subsets, TCRB CDR3 length was significantly, moderately reduced in type 1 diabetes.

The isolated RNA, all of it, was reverse transcribed, so expressed TCRB transcripts were what got sequenced. Only in-frame clones appear in the TCRdb table, and some are missing; sequencing was by immunoSEQ multiplex PCR. The top ten hold approximately 0.03% of the sample, which has roughly 230,000 clones, about 9.3% seen once. What was sequenced was naive CD4+ T cells from blood. The source of this sequence is a woman younger than 35 in good health. V and J are TRBV2 and TRBJ1-5; 7 positions match TRBD1. Written as DNA, the CDR3 is TGTGCCAGCAGTGTTGGGACAGTTGATCAGCCCCAGCATTTT. Protein sequence: CASSVGTVDQPQHF.